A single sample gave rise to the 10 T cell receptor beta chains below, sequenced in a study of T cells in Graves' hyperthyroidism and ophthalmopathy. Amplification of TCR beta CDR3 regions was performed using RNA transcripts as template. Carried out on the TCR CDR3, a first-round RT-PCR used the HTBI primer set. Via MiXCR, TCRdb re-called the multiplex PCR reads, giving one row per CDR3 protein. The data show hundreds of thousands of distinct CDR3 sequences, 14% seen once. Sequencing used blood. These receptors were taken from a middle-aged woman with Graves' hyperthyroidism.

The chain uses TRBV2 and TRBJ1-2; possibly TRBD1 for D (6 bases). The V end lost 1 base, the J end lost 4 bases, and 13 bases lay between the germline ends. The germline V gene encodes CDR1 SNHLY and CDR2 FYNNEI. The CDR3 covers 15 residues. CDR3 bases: TGTGCCAGCAGTGAAGAAGGGGGGCTTAGCTATGGCTACACCTTC. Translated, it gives CASSEEGGLSYGYTF. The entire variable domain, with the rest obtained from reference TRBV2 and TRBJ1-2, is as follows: EPEVTQTPSHQVTQMGQEVILRCVPISNHLYFYWYRQILGQKVEFLVSFYNNEISEKSEIFDDQFSVERPDGSNFTLKIRSTKLEDSAMYFCASSEEGGLSYGYTFGSGTRLTVV.

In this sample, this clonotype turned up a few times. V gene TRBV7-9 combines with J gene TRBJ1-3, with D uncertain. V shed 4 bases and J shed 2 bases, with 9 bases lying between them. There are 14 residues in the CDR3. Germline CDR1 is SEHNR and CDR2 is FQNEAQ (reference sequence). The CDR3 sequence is CASSSNPTGNTIYF. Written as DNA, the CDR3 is TGTGCCAGCAGCTCCAACCCAACTGGAAACACCATATATTTT.

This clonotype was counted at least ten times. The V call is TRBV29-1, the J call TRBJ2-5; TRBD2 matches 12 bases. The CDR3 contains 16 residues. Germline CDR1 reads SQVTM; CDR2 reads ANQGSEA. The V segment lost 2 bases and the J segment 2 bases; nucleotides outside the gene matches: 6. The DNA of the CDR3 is TGCAGCGTTGAAACTAGCGGGAGGCGATTTCAAGAGACCCAGTACTTC. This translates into CSVETSGRRFQETQYF.

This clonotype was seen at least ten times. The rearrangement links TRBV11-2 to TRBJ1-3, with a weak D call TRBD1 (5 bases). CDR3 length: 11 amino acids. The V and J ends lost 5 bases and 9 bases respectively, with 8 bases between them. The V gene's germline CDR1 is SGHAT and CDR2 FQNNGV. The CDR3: CASSAGGTIYF. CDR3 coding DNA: TGTGCCAGCAGCGCCGGGGGCACCATATATTTT.

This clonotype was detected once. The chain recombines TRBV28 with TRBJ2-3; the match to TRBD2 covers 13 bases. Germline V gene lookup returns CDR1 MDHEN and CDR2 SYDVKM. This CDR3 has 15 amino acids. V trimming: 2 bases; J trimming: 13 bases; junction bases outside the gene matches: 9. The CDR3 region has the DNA TGTGCCAGCAGTTTAGGGTCACTAGCGGGAGGGCGAAAGTATTTT. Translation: CASSLGSLAGGRKYF.

This chain's CDR3 is CASSLVGGTQYF. Here the CDR3 DNA reads TGTGCCAGCAGCTTAGTGGGCGGGACGCAGTATTTT. The chain has TRBV7-2 and TRBJ2-3; weak D call: TRBD2 (5 bases). The CDR3 is made up of 12 amino acids. V was trimmed by 1 base and J by 9 bases, leaving 8 bases between them. Per germline, CDR1 SGHTA and CDR2 FQGNSA. Drawing the rest from reference TRBV7-2 and TRBJ2-3, the complete variable domain is GAGVSQSPSNKVTEKGKDVELRCDPISGHTALYWYRQSLGQGLEFLIYFQGNSAPDKSGLPSDRFSAERTGGSVSTLTIQRTQQEDSAVYLCASSLVGGTQYFGPGTRLTVL.

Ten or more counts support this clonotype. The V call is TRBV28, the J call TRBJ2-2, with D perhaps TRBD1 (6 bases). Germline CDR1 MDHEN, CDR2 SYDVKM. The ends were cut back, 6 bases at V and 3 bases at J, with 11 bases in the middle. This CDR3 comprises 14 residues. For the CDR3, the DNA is TGTGCCAGCAGAATACAGGGATACACCGGGGAGCTGTTTTTT. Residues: CASRIQGYTGELFF.

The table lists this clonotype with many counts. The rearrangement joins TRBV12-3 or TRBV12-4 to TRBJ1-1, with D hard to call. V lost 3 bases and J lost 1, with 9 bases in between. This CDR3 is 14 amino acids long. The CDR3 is CASSFQAGNTEAFF. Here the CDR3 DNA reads TGTGCCAGCAGTTTCCAGGCCGGGAACACTGAAGCTTTCTTT.

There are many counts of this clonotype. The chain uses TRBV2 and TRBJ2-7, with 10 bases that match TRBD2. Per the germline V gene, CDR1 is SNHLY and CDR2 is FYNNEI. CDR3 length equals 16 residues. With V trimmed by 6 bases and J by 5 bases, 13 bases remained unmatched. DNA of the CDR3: TGTGCCAGCAGCGATGAAGACTCTAGCGGGAGAAACGAGCAGTACTTC. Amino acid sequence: CASSDEDSSGRNEQYF.

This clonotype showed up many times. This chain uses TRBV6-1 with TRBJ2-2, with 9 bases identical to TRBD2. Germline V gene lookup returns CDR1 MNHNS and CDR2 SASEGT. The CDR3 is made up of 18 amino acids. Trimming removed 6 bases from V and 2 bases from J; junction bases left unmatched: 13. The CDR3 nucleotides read TGTGCCAGCAGCCGCTTTGGGGCGGGAGGGGGAAACACCGGGGAGCTGTTTTTT. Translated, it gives CASSRFGAGGGNTGELFF.